This T cell receptor (beta chain) was documented in a study of blood T cell repertoires in COVID-19. The data were produced by immunoSEQ multiplex PCR, yet TCRdb's version contains in-frame clones alone and is incomplete. Of around 300,000 clones in the sample, about nine tenths were seen once. The ends lost 9 bases at V and 6 bases at J; junction bases unmatched: 6. CDR1 is KGHDR and CDR2 is SFDVKD in the germline V gene. The CDR3 runs 13 residues. This sequence was found in a woman in her forties or fifties with COVID-19, enrolled during active disease. This chain links TRBV24-1 with TRBJ2-1, with TRBD1 identical over 8 bases. The sample consisted of peripheral blood. The CDR3 reads CATGTGTINEQFF. In DNA form, the CDR3 reads TGTGCCACCGGGACAGGTACGATCAATGAGCAGTTCTTC.